Listed here are 10 T cell receptor beta chains from one sample, sequenced in a study of low-dose radiotherapy and immunotherapy resistance in tumors. Time point specified: before trial treatment. With TRAV- and TRBV-specific primers, first-strand cDNA was made, covering the alpha and beta chains. Amplification of TCRs used a constant-region primer and V-primer adapter for approximately 19 PCR cycles. TCRdb passed the reads through MiXCR, listing each CDR3 protein once. Seen here are some 88,000 distinct CDR3 sequences, 9.4% observed once, and the top ten hold more than 0.85%. The specimen was PBMCs, collected before treatment. These receptor sequences come from a male donor with prostate cancer.

This clonotype was counted only a few times. J is TRBJ1-1 and V is TRBV20-1, with D possibly being TRBD1 (5 bases). Trimming stripped 6 bases from V and 4 bases from J, with 18 bases between. This CDR3 contains 14 residues. The germline V gene encodes CDR1 DFQATT and CDR2 SNEGSKA (reference sequence). The CDR3 nucleotides read TGCAGTGCGGGGGGGGGTTTTGGGACCACTGAAGCTTTCTTT. Amino acids: CSAGGGFGTTEAFF.

This clonotype has at least ten counts. This chain connects TRBV5-4 to TRBJ1-2; D is ambiguous. V was cut by 2 bases and J by 4 bases, with 6 bases left in between. The germline gives CDR1 SGHNT, CDR2 YYREEE (reference sequence). The CDR3 is made up of 12 amino acids. The CDR3 loop reads CASSFDVYGYTF. Here the CDR3 DNA reads TGTGCCAGCAGCTTTGATGTCTATGGCTACACCTTC.

This clonotype was recorded many times. V is TRBV5-1 and J is TRBJ2-3; TRBD1 is a possible D gene (6 bases). From germline, CDR1 is SGHRS and CDR2 YFSETQ. Trimming stripped 2 bases from V and 2 bases from J, with 12 bases between. This CDR3 is 15 amino acids long. DNA of the CDR3: TGCGCCAGCAGCTTACAGGGTCTGGACACAGATACGCAGTATTTT. This encodes CASSLQGLDTDTQYF.

This clonotype was observed a handful of times. This rearrangement joins TRBV7-2 to TRBJ2-3, with 10 bases lining up with TRBD2. The CDR3 extends over 16 amino acids. After removal of 4 bases from V and 4 bases from J, the junction contained 8 bases not matched to a gene. The germline gives CDR1 SGHTA, CDR2 FQGNSA. CDR3 loop: CASSWTGTSAPDTQYF. In DNA form, the CDR3 reads TGTGCCAGCAGCTGGACCGGGACTAGCGCCCCAGATACGCAGTATTTT.

This clonotype was recorded many times. This sequence joins TRBV4-1 and TRBJ2-1; 9 bases agree with TRBD2. This CDR3 has 16 amino acids. Germline assignment: CDR1 MGHRA and CDR2 YSYEKL. The J segment lost 6 bases and the V segment lost 1 base, leaving 7 bases of the junction unmatched. CDR3 nucleotides: TGCGCCAGCAGCCAAGTCTTGGCGGGAGGGGCCAATGAGCAGTTCTTC. Protein product: CASSQVLAGGANEQFF.

The count of this clonotype is one. The chain joins TRBV6-2 or TRBV6-3 to TRBJ2-7, with D possibly being TRBD1 (6 bases). Trimming left V 5 bases short and J 4 bases short, with 12 bases between. CDR3 length equals 13 residues. Germline CDR1 is MNHEY and CDR2 is SVGEGT. This CDR3 is CASSRTEAYEQYF. As DNA, the CDR3 is TGTGCCAGCAGTAGGACAGAAGCATACGAGCAGTACTTC.

This clonotype has at least ten counts. The J gene is TRBJ2-7, the V gene TRBV28; TRBD2 is a possible D gene (5 bases). In germline, CDR1 is MDHEN, CDR2 SYDVKM. The CDR3 is made up of 15 amino acids. V was trimmed by 5 bases and J by 0 bases, leaving 14 bases between them. The CDR3 DNA reads as TGTGCCAGCAGTCGCGCGGGCCCGAGCTCCTACGAGCAGTACTTC. As protein: CASSRAGPSSYEQYF. Full variable domain (remainder filled in from reference TRBV28 and TRBJ2-7): DVKVTQSSRYLVKRTGEKVFLECVQDMDHENMFWYRQDPGLGLRLIYFSYDVKMKEKGDIPEGYSVSREKKERFSLILESASTNQTSMYLCASSRAGPSSYEQYFGPGTRLTVT.

Ten or more counts support this clonotype. This chain joins TRBV12-3 or TRBV12-4 and TRBJ1-1; D is ambiguous. This CDR3 has 14 residues. V shed 8 bases and J shed 4 bases, with 17 bases lying between them. The CDR3 spells CASGRAEGVTEAFF. DNA for the CDR3: TGTGCCAGCGGGAGGGCAGAGGGAGTCACTGAAGCTTTCTTT.

This clonotype was seen many times. This chain uses TRBV19 with TRBJ1-5, with D possibly matching TRBD1 (5 bases). V was trimmed by 9 bases and J by 4 bases, leaving 13 bases between them. Germline V CDR1 and CDR2: LNHDA, SQIVND (reference sequence). The CDR3 totals 13 residues. As DNA, the CDR3 is TGTGCCAGCAGTTCCAGGGTAAATCAGCCCCAGCATTTT. It is translated as CASSSRVNQPQHF.

This clonotype has at least ten counts. V usage is TRBV18 and J usage is TRBJ2-3; either TRBD1 or TRBD2 may supply D (5 bases each). CDR3 length equals 15 residues. Germline V gene data show CDR1 as KGHSH and CDR2 as LQKENI. V lost 0 bases to trimming and J lost 2 bases, with 9 bases between them. The CDR3 nucleotides read TGTGCCAGCTCACCACCAGGGACGGCCACAGATACGCAGTATTTT. Its translation is CASSPPGTATDTQYF.